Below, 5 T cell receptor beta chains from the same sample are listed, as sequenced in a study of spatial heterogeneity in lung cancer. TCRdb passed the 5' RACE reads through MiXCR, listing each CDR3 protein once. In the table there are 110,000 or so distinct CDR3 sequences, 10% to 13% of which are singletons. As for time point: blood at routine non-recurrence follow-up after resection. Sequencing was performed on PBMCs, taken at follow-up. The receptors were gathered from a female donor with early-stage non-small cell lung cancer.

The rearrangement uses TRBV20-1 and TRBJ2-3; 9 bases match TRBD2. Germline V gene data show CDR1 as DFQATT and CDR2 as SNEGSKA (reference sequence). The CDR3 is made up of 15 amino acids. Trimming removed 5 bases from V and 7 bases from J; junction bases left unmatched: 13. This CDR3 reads CSAGLLGLARYTQYF. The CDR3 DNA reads TGCAGTGCTGGCCTTCTTGGACTAGCGCGATATACGCAGTATTTT.

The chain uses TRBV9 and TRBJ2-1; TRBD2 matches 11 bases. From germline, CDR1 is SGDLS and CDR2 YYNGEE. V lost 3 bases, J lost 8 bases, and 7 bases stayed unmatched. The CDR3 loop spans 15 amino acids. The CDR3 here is CASSATSGTFYEQFF. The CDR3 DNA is TGTGCCAGCAGCGCGACTAGCGGGACTTTCTATGAGCAGTTCTTC.

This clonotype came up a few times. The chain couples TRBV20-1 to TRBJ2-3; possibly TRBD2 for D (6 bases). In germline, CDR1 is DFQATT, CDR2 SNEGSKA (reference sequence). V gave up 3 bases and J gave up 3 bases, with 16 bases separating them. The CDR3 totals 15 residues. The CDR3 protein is CSARERAFATDTQYF. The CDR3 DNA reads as TGCAGTGCTAGGGAGCGGGCTTTCGCAACAGATACGCAGTATTTT.

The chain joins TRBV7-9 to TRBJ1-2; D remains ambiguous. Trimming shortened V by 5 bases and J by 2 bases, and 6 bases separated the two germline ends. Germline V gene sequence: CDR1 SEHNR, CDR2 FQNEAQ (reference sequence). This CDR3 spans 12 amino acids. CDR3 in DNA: TGTGCCAGCAGCCGCGGGAACTATGGCTACACCTTC. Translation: CASSRGNYGYTF.

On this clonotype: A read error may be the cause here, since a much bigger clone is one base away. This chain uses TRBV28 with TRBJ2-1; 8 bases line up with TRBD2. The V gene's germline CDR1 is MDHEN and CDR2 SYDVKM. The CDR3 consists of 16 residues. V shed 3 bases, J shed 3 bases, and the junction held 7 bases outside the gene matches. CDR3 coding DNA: TGTGCCAGCAGTTTCCTCAGCGGGAGCTTCTACAATGAGCAGTTCTTC. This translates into CASSFLSGSFYNEQFF.